This is a list of T cell receptor beta chains from one sample in a study of shared clonotypes between healthy human individuals. Sequencing was performed with immunoSEQ multiplex PCR; in TCRdb, only in-frame clones are kept and a portion is missing. The sample records about 2,100,000 clones, 93% being singletons. Sample: naive CD8+ T cells from PBMCs. The source is a man between 18 and 35 years old in good health. Some clones in this sample may be carry-over from other donors' samples. Both conserved end residues are part of each CDR3. A D gene is named only where the DNA matches it firmly. Some rows mark clone size as missing; the rest say once, few, many or name a class of expanded clone.

d_call clone_size j_call v_call cdr3_nt cdr3_aa
- - TRBJ1-2 TRBV7-2 TGTGCCAGCAGCGAGGAGCCGGATAACTATGGCTACACCTTC CASSEEPDNYGYTF
- - TRBJ2-7 TRBV7-2 TGTGCCAGCAGCTTCGGACTACCCTACGAGCAGTACTTC CASSFGLPYEQYF
- - TRBJ1-1 TRBV19 TGTGCCAGTAGTATAGATCTCGAATACGCTATGAACACTGAAGCTTTCTTT CASSIDLEYAMNTEAFF
- - TRBJ1-2 TRBV4-3 TGCGCCAGCAGCCAAGAGAGGGGAGACCCGGATGGCTACACCTTC CASSQERGDPDGYTF
- - TRBJ2-3 TRBV27 TGTGCCAGCAGTTTCCTTGGCGGCGATACGCAGTATTTT CASSFLGGDTQYF
- - TRBJ2-7 TRBV7-3 TGTGCCAGCAGCGCGCGGGACAGCTACGAGCAGTACTTC CASSARDSYEQYF
TRBD1 - TRBJ2-3 TRBV27 TGTGCCAGCAGAGATTCGCCCGGGACAGGGACGTATTTT CASRDSPGTGTYF
TRBD1 - TRBJ2-1 TRBV6-1 TGTGCCAGCAGGCCCCTACAGGGGGCTTTGAATGAGCAGTTCTTC CASRPLQGALNEQFF
TRBD1 few TRBJ1-1 TRBV29-1 TGCAGCGCGTGGGACAGGTTGAACACTGAAGCTTTCTTT CSAWDRLNTEAFF
TRBD1 - TRBJ2-7 TRBV5-1 TGCGCCAGCAGCTTTAAGGGGGCGAAGTACTACGAGCAGTACTTC CASSFKGAKYYEQYF
- - TRBJ2-2 TRBV7-9 TGTGCCAGCAGCTTAATGAGGGGTGGTGCGGAGACCGGGGAGCTGTTTTTT CASSLMRGGAETGELFF
TRBD1 - TRBJ1-3 TRBV29-1 TGCAGCGCTGGGACAGGGGGCAGTGGAAACACCATATATTTT CSAGTGGSGNTIYF
- - TRBJ2-4 TRBV7-8 TGTGCCAGCAGCTTAGGCAGCCTAGCCAAAAACATTCAGTACTTC CASSLGSLAKNIQYF
- - TRBJ2-7 TRBV11-1 TGTGCCAGCAGCCAGAGTAGGGACTTCGTGGGGTACGAGCAGTACTTC CASSQSRDFVGYEQYF
- once TRBJ1-2 TRBV5-4 TGTGCCAGCAGCTTGGGTCAGGCTGGCTACACCTTC CASSLGQAGYTF
TRBD2 - TRBJ2-7 TRBV7-3 TGTGCCAGCAGCTTAGGCGGGAGGACCTACGAGCAGTACTTC CASSLGGRTYEQYF
TRBD1 - TRBJ1-2 TRBV27 TGTGCCAGCAGTCCTTTATCGGAGGGGGCCGACTATGGCTACACCTTC CASSPLSEGADYGYTF
- - TRBJ2-2 TRBV7-8 TGTGCCAGCAGCTTAGTCGCCAGGGCTACCGGGGAGCTGTTTTTT CASSLVARATGELFF
- - TRBJ1-1 TRBV4-3 TGCGCCAGCAGCCGCCTCACGGGGGGGAACGCTCTCCCCAACACTGAAGCTTTCTTT CASSRLTGGNALPNTEAFF
- - TRBJ1-5 TRBV19 TGTGCCAGTAGTTCCCAGGGTTATCAGCCCCAGCATTTT CASSSQGYQPQHF
TRBD2 once TRBJ2-3 TRBV27 TGTGCCAGCAGTTCCGATCTAGCGGGAGATAGGAATACGCAGTATTTT CASSSDLAGDRNTQYF
- - TRBJ2-6 TRBV7-9 TGTGCCAGCAGCTCACCCTACTCTGGGGCCAACGTCCTGACTTTC CASSSPYSGANVLTF
- - TRBJ2-2 TRBV4-1 TGCGCCAGCAGCCAAAACGACGGGCCCCCCGGGGAGCTGTTTTTT CASSQNDGPPGELFF
TRBD1 - TRBJ2-7 TRBV11-2 TGTGCCAGCAGCTTATTGACAGGGGACAAGTACGAGCAGTACTTC CASSLLTGDKYEQYF
- - TRBJ2-3 TRBV9 TGTGCCAGCAGCTCTCGAGACCGAGACACAGATACGCAGTATTTT CASSSRDRDTDTQYF
TRBD2 - TRBJ2-7 TRBV5-6 TGTGCCAGCAGCTTGCAACAGGGACTAGCGGCCTACGAGCAGTACTTC CASSLQQGLAAYEQYF
- - TRBJ1-1 TRBV4-1 TGCGCCAGCAGCCATTATGGGAGCACTGAAGCTTTCTTT CASSHYGSTEAFF
- - TRBJ2-1 TRBV7-9 TGTGCCAGCAGCTTAGGACGGGGTTACTCCTACAATGAGCAGTTCTTC CASSLGRGYSYNEQFF
- once TRBJ2-1 TRBV11-1 TGTGCCAGCAGCTCTCTACTGCTCTACAATGAGCAGTTCTTC CASSSLLLYNEQFF
- - TRBJ2-1 TRBV6-6 TGTGCCAGCAGTTACGCCCTGTCCTGGAATGAGCAGTTCTTC CASSYALSWNEQFF
- - TRBJ1-2 TRBV20-1 TGCAGTGCCCGGGGAGGTTGGTTT CSARGGWF
- - TRBJ1-2 TRBV5-6 TGTGCCAGCAGCCCGGGCGGGGGAGGCTACACCTTC CASSPGGGGYTF
TRBD1 - TRBJ2-5 TRBV27 TGTGCCAGCAGTCATTACACCCCGACAGGGATCCAAGAGACCCAGTACTTC CASSHYTPTGIQETQYF
TRBD2 - TRBJ2-3 TRBV4-1 TGCGCCAGCAGCCCTCTAGCGGGCACAGATACGCAGTATTTT CASSPLAGTDTQYF
- - TRBJ2-7 TRBV7-9 TGTGCCAGCAGCCGCGCGGGCGGACAGTACTTC CASSRAGGQYF
TRBD1 - TRBJ1-5 TRBV15 TGTGCCACCAGCAGAGAGGGGACAGGGATGCATCAGCCCCAGCATTTT CATSREGTGMHQPQHF
TRBD1 - TRBJ1-1 TRBV27 TGTGCCAGCAGTCACTTGAGGGTAGGGGGCTTGAACACTGAAGCTTTCTTT CASSHLRVGGLNTEAFF
- - TRBJ2-5 TRBV2 TGTGCCAGCAGTGAGACCAGGGAAGAGTGGGAGACCCAGTACTTC CASSETREEWETQYF
- - TRBJ2-1 TRBV9 TGTGCCAGCAGCGTACGAGGGGCGGGACACAATGAGCAGTTCTTC CASSVRGAGHNEQFF
- few TRBJ1-2 TRBV7-6 TGTGCCAGCAGCCAAGGACAGATGAGTGGCTACACCTTC CASSQGQMSGYTF
- - TRBJ2-5 TRBV9 TGTGCCAGCACCGCCGACGCCTACCAAGAGACCCAGTACTTC CASTADAYQETQYF
- - TRBJ2-2 TRBV9 TGTGCCAGCTGCCTCCGGACCGGGGAGCTGTTTTTT CASCLRTGELFF